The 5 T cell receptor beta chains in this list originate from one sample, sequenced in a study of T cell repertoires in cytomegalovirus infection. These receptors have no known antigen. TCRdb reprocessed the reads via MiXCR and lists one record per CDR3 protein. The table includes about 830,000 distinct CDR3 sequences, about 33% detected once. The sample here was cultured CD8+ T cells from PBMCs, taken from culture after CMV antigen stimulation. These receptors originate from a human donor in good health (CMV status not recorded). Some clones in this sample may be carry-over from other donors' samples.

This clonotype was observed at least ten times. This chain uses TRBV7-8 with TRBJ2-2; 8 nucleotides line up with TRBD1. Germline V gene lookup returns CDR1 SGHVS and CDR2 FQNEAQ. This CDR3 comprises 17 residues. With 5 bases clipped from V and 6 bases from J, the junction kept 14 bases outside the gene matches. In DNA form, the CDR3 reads TGTGCCAGCAGCCCATCCGTTGGGACAGGAGTCCCCGGGGAGCTGTTTTTT. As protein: CASSPSVGTGVPGELFF.

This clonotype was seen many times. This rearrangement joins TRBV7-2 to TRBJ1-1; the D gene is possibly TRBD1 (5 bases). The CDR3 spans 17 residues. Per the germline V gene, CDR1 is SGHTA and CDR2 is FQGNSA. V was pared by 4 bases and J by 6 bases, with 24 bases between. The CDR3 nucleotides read TGTGCCAGCAGCTCCTTCCCGGGGGAAACTAATATACCTGAAGCTTTCTTT. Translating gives CASSSFPGETNIPEAFF.

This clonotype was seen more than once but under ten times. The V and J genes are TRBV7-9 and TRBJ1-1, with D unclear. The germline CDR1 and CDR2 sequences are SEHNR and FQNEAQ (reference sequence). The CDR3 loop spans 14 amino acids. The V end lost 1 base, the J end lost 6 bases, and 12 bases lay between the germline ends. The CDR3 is CASSLGWENAEAFF. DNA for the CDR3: TGTGCCAGCAGCTTAGGTTGGGAGAATGCTGAAGCTTTCTTT.

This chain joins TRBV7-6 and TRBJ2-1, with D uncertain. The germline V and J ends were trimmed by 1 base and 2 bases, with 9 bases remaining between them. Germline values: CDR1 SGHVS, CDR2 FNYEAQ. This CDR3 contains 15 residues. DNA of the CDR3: TGTGCCAGCAGCTTAGTGTCCCTAGCCTACAATGAGCAGTTCTTC. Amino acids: CASSLVSLAYNEQFF.

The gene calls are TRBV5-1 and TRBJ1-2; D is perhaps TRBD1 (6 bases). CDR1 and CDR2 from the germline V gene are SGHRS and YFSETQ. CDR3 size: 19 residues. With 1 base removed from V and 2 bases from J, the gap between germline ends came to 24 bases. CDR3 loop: CASSLRPGFLQGLNYGYTF. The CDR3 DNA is TGCGCCAGCAGCTTGCGTCCGGGCTTCTTACAGGGCTTAAACTATGGCTACACCTTC.